This section outlines one TCR beta chain sequence together with its context. Its antigen is not identified. This record comes from a study of Ad26.COV2.S vaccination and SARS-CoV-2 variants. Findings of the study overall: While placebo recipients had lower spike-specific TCR breadth, vaccine recipients had more. After vaccination, substantial breadth of spike-specific CD8+ and CD4+ responses was reported.

CDR1 is PRHDT, CDR2 FYEKMQ, per germline (reference sequence). V lost 5 bases, J lost 5 bases, and 6 bases stayed unmatched. This CDR3 is 15 amino acids long. Here immunoSEQ multiplex PCR was the method, and the copy in TCRdb shows in-frame clones only, minus some. The table lists approximately 240,000 clones, over 75% of them singletons. Treatment specified: 15 to 20 received Ad26.COV2.S at low or high dose, single or two shots; roughly 5 received placebo; per-sample allocation not given. Samples came from day 63 after the first vaccine or placebo injection. An Ad26 vector carrying the Wuhan-strain SARS-CoV-2 spike served as the vaccine.

Sequenced material: peripheral blood, taken in a trial of Ad26.COV2.S vaccine versus placebo. This TCR derives from a person aged 18 to 59 who received the Ad26.COV2.S COVID-19 vaccine or a placebo. The V gene is TRBV13, the J gene TRBJ1-4, with TRBD1 matching 9 bases. For the CDR3, the DNA is TGTGCCAGCAGCCCAAACAGGGGGCGAAATGAAAAACTGTTTTTT. This gives the protein CASSPNRGRNEKLFF.